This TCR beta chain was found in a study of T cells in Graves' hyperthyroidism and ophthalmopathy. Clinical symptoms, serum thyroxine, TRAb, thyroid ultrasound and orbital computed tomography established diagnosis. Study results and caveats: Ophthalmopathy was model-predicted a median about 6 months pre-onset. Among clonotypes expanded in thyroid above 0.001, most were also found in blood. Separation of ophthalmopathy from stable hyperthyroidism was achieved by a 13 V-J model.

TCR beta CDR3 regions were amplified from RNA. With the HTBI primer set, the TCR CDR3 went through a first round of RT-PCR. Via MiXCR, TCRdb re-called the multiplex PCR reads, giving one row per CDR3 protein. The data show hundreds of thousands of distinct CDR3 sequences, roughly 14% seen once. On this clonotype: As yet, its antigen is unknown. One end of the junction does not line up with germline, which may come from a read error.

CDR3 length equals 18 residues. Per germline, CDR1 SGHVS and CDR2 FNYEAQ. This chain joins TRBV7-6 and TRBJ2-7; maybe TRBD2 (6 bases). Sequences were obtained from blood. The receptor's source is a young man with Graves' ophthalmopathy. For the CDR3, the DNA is TGTGCCAGCAGCTTAAGGGGTTTTCCGGGAGCTGCGATCTACAAGCAGTACTTC. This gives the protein CASSLRGFPGAAIYKQYF.